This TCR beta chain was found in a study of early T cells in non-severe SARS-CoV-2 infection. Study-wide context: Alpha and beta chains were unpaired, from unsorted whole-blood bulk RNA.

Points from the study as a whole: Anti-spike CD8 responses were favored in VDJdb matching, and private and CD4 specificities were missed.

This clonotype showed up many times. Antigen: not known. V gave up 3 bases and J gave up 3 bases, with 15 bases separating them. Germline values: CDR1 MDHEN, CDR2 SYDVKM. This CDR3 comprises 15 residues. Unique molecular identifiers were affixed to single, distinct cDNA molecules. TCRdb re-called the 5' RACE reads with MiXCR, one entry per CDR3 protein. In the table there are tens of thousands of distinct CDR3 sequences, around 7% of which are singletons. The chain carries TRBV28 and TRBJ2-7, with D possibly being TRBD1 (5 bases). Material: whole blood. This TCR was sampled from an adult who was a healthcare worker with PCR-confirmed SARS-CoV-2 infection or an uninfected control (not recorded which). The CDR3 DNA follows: TGTGCCAGCAGTTTTCACCGGCAGGGCGGCTACGAGCAGTACTTC. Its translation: CASSFHRQGGYEQYF.